One and the same sample provided the 25 T cell receptor beta chains below, sequenced in a study of memory CD4+ T cells and cytomegalovirus serostatus. Using immunoSEQ multiplex PCR, the repertoire was profiled, and TCRdb retains in-frame clones only, with some absent. In the table there are about 46,000 clones, just under 80% of which are singletons. Single viable CD3+CD4+CD8-CD45RO+ cells were sorted as the memory CD4+ T cells. Sequenced material: memory CD4+ T cells from blood. Receptors originate from an adult in good health and CMV-seronegative.

This clone was detected once. The chain couples TRBV9 to TRBJ1-5; 7 nucleotides align to TRBD1. CDR1 and CDR2 from the germline V gene are SGDLS and YYNGEE. The V gene end was trimmed by 4 bases and the J gene end by 7 bases; junction bases not matched to a gene: 11. The CDR3 totals 15 residues. CDR3 nucleotides: TGTGCCAGCAGCCCCTATAACAGGGGAGGGCAGCCCCAGCATTTT. This sequence encodes CASSPYNRGGQPQHF.

This clone came up a few times. The chain uses TRBV5-1 and TRBJ2-6, with 9 nucleotides matching TRBD1. Per germline, CDR1 SGHRS and CDR2 YFSETQ. V dropped 4 bases and J dropped 1; count of bases not matched to a gene: 3. This CDR3 is 16 amino acids long. Written as DNA, the CDR3 is TGCGCCAGCAGCGAACAGGGGGCTTCTGGGGCCAACGTCCTGACTTTC. This encodes CASSEQGASGANVLTF.

V usage is TRBV5-1 and J usage is TRBJ2-5; 14 positions agree with TRBD2. There are 16 residues in the CDR3. V shed 4 bases and J 4 bases; nucleotides not matched to a gene: 6. Per the germline V gene, CDR1 is SGHRS and CDR2 is YFSETQ. The DNA for the CDR3 is TGCGCCAGCAGCCGGACCGGGACTAGCGGGGGAGAGACCCAGTACTTC. This translates into CASSRTGTSGGETQYF.

This chain links TRBV5-6 with TRBJ1-1, with a weak D call TRBD1 (5 bases). The V and J ends lost 0 bases and 10 bases respectively, with 10 bases between them. CDR3 length: 12 residues. Germline assignment: CDR1 SGHDT and CDR2 YYEEEE. The CDR3 here is CASSLGGVGAFF. CDR3 coding DNA: TGTGCCAGCAGCTTGGGGGGGGTTGGAGCTTTCTTT.

This clone is a singleton in its sample. The J gene is TRBJ2-1, the V gene TRBV5-4; D unresolved. The CDR3 length is 16 residues. Trimming cost V 1 base and J 4 bases, with 15 bases left between them. Germline CDR1 SGHNT, CDR2 YYREEE (reference sequence). Here the CDR3 DNA reads TGTGCCAGCAGCTTGACACGACTTCAAATATACAATGAGCAGTTCTTC. Protein product: CASSLTRLQIYNEQFF. The full variable domain, its missing parts supplied by reference TRBV5-4 and TRBJ2-1, is ETGVTQSPTHLIKTRGQQVTLRCSSQSGHNTVSWYQQALGQGPQFIFQYYREEENGRGNFPPRFSGLQFPNYSSELNVNALELDDSALYLCASSLTRLQIYNEQFFGPGTRLTVL.

As to this clone: The same CDR3 can be traced to other DNA sequences in this sample. V gene TRBV10-3 combines with J gene TRBJ2-7; TRBD1 matches at 7 bases. CDR1 is ENHRY, CDR2 SYGVKD, per germline. V lost 4 bases, J lost 3 bases, and 0 bases stayed unmatched. The CDR3 loop spans 12 amino acids. The DNA of the CDR3 is TGTGCCATCAGTGGACAGGGCTACGAGCAGTACTTC. Translating gives CAISGQGYEQYF.

The rearrangement links TRBV5-1 to TRBJ2-1, with 7 bases identical to TRBD2. Germline CDR1 reads SGHRS; CDR2 reads YFSETQ. The length of the CDR3 is 15 residues. Trimming removed 4 bases from V and 5 bases from J; junction bases left unmatched: 9. The CDR3 DNA reads as TGCGCCAGCAGCGAGAGGGTGGGAGGGGACAATGAGCAGTTCTTC. Translating it yields CASSERVGGDNEQFF.

A few counts support this clone. The chain employs TRBV29-1 and TRBJ1-2; D is perhaps TRBD1 (5 bases). The CDR3 covers 12 residues. Looked up from germline, CDR1 is SQVTM and CDR2 is ANQGSEA. The chain's CDR3 is CVGTGGNYGYTF. The CDR3 region has the DNA TGCGTCGGGACGGGAGGGAACTATGGCTACACCTTC.

A few counts support this clone. The same CDR3 also results from other DNA sequences found in this sample. This rearrangement joins TRBV20-1 to TRBJ1-2; no firm D call. Germline V CDR1 and CDR2: DFQATT, SNEGSKA (reference sequence). The CDR3 totals 11 residues. Trimming shortened V by 3 bases and J by 2 bases, and 4 bases separated the two germline ends. The CDR3 here is CSASPNYGYTF. The CDR3 nucleotides are TGCAGTGCTAGTCCCAACTATGGCTACACCTTC.

V and J are TRBV5-6 and TRBJ1-1; D is perhaps TRBD1 (6 bases). The CDR3 extends over 15 amino acids. With 0 bases removed from V and 3 bases from J, the gap between germline ends came to 12 bases. From germline, CDR1 is SGHDT and CDR2 YYEEEE. This chain's CDR3 is CASSLGTTGHTEAFF. CDR3 bases: TGTGCCAGCAGCTTGGGCACCACAGGGCACACTGAAGCTTTCTTT.

This chain joins TRBV30 and TRBJ1-2, with D possibly being TRBD1 (6 bases). The germline V and J ends were trimmed by 5 bases and 4 bases, with 11 bases remaining between them. CDR1 and CDR2 from the germline V gene are GTSNPN and SVGIG (reference sequence). The CDR3 is 12 amino acids. In DNA, the CDR3 is TGTGCCTGGGGTCGGACAGTCTATGGCTACACCTTC. Translating gives CAWGRTVYGYTF. The full variable domain, its missing parts supplied by reference TRBV30 and TRBJ1-2, is SQTIHQWPATLVQPVGSPLSLECTVEGTSNPNLYWYRQAAGRGLQLLFYSVGIGQISSEVPQNLSASRPQDRQFILSSKKLLLSDSGFYLCAWGRTVYGYTFGSGTRLTVV.

The chain couples TRBV15 to TRBJ1-3, with D possibly being TRBD1 (5 bases). The CDR3 extends over 15 amino acids. From germline, CDR1 is LNHNV and CDR2 YYDKDF (reference sequence). Trimming stripped 3 bases from V and 0 bases from J, with 9 bases between. This CDR3 reads CATSRTVNSGNTIYF. In DNA form, the CDR3 reads TGTGCCACCAGCAGGACAGTTAACTCTGGAAACACCATATATTTT.

The rearrangement uses TRBV5-1 and TRBJ1-6, with D possibly matching TRBD1 (5 bases). Trimming took off 4 bases at V and 8 bases at J, with 13 bases between the two ends. The CDR3 extends over 14 amino acids. CDR1 is SGHRS and CDR2 is YFSETQ in the germline V gene. In nucleotides, the CDR3 is TGCGCCAGCAGCGGGGCGTGGGGGGATTCACCCCTCCACTTT. Translating it yields CASSGAWGDSPLHF.

The V call is TRBV11-2, the J call TRBJ1-2, with 10 bases matching TRBD1. V was pared by 5 bases and J by 8 bases, with 5 bases of the junction left unmatched. Germline loops: CDR1 SGHAT, CDR2 FQNNGV. The CDR3 spans 13 residues. CDR3 DNA: TGTGCCAGCAGCGCTGGGACAGGGGTGGGCTACACCTTC. It encodes CASSAGTGVGYTF.

This clone was found once. This chain joins TRBV28 and TRBJ2-7, with TRBD1 matching over 9 bases. CDR3 length: 16 amino acids. Trimming took 5 bases from V and 1 from J; bases not matched to a gene: 9. Germline V lookup: CDR1 MDHEN, CDR2 SYDVKM. CDR3 residues: CASSPPIGQGSYEQYF. The CDR3 DNA follows: TGTGCCAGCAGTCCCCCCATCGGACAGGGGTCCTACGAGCAGTACTTC.

This clone was picked up a small number of times. V gene TRBV2 combines with J gene TRBJ2-1, with 12 bases aligning to TRBD1. Germline V gene sequence: CDR1 SNHLY, CDR2 FYNNEI. This CDR3 has 15 amino acids. The V gene end was trimmed by 6 bases and the J gene end by 2 bases; junction bases not matched to a gene: 2. Here the CDR3 DNA reads TGTGCCAGCAGCGGGACAGGGGGCCCCTACAATGAGCAGTTCTTC. Protein product: CASSGTGGPYNEQFF.

V and J are TRBV5-8 and TRBJ1-5, with D perhaps TRBD1 (6 bases). The CDR3 length is 16 residues. CDR1 SGHTS and CDR2 YDEGEE come from the germline V gene. Deletions cut 4 bases from V and 3 bases from J, with 17 bases between. The CDR3 loop is CASSREGQLHNQPQHF. The CDR3 coding sequence is TGTGCCAGCAGCCGCGAAGGACAGCTACACAATCAGCCCCAGCATTTT.

The chain uses TRBV28 and TRBJ2-4, with D uncertain. Germline CDR1 and CDR2: MDHEN and SYDVKM. The length of the CDR3 is 13 residues. Trimming took 6 bases from V and 1 from J, leaving 7 bases between them. CDR3 sequence reads: CASSPGAKNIQYF. For the CDR3, the DNA is TGTGCCAGCAGCCCCGGGGCCAAAAACATTCAGTACTTC.

The rearrangement joins TRBV5-1 to TRBJ1-4; tentative D call: TRBD1 (5 bases). Germline V lookup: CDR1 SGHRS, CDR2 YFSETQ. This CDR3 spans 14 amino acids. Deletions cut 2 bases from V and 1 base from J, with 6 bases between. The CDR3 region is CASSFGGTNEKLFF. In DNA, the CDR3 is TGCGCCAGCAGCTTTGGGGGAACTAATGAAAAACTGTTTTTT. Full variable domain (rest looked up from reference TRBV5-1 and TRBJ1-4): KAGVTQTPRYLIKTRGQQVTLSCSPISGHRSVSWYQQTPGQGLQFLFEYFSETQRNKGNFPGRFSGRQFSNSRSEMNVSTLELGDSALYLCASSFGGTNEKLFFGSGTQLSVL.

V is TRBV2 and J is TRBJ2-5; no definite D call. The CDR3 has 12 amino acids. Trimming took off 0 bases at V and 4 bases at J, with 3 bases between the two ends. CDR1 SNHLY and CDR2 FYNNEI come from the germline V gene. CDR3 bases: TGTGCCAGCAGTGAAGCGCCAGAGACCCAGTACTTC. Protein product: CASSEAPETQYF.

This clone was found a few times. This rearrangement joins TRBV27 to TRBJ1-1; no firm D call. V lost 3 bases to trimming and J lost 10 bases, with 21 bases between them. CDR3 length: 15 residues. Germline CDR1 is MNHEY and CDR2 is SMNVEV (reference sequence). This chain's CDR3 is CASSFGNIALYGAFF. The CDR3 region has the DNA TGTGCCAGCAGTTTTGGGAACATCGCCTTATACGGAGCTTTCTTT.

This chain links TRBV19 with TRBJ1-2; 7 positions match TRBD1. The CDR3 runs to 16 residues. With 5 bases clipped from V and 0 bases from J, the junction kept 9 bases outside the gene matches. Germline V gene data show CDR1 as LNHDA and CDR2 as SQIVND (reference sequence). The CDR3 region has the DNA TGTGCCAGTAGTTCTCGGGACAGCTATACTAACTATGGCTACACCTTC. Its translation: CASSSRDSYTNYGYTF.

This chain joins TRBV21-1 and TRBJ2-7. TRBV21-1 is labeled a pseudogene. The CDR3 is 17 residues long. CDR3 region: CASSKCPFQGTPDEQYF. In DNA form, the CDR3 reads TGTGCCAGCAGCAAATGCCCGTTTCAGGGGACTCCTGACGAGCAGTACTTC.

The chain recombines TRBV11-2 with TRBJ1-2, with D maybe TRBD1 (5 bases). This CDR3 is 14 amino acids long. V lost 1 base and J lost 8, with 14 bases in between. Germline CDR1 is SGHAT and CDR2 is FQNNGV. The CDR3: CASSLASQGRGYTF. DNA of the CDR3: TGTGCCAGCAGCTTAGCGTCGCAGGGCCGCGGCTACACCTTC.

The gene calls are TRBV19 and TRBJ2-3; 7 positions match TRBD1. Per germline, CDR1 LNHDA and CDR2 SQIVND (reference sequence). The CDR3 is made up of 15 amino acids. The V and J ends lost 4 bases and 11 bases, in that order; junction bases with no gene match: 15. The CDR3 loop reads CASSTRQGLNREQYF. CDR3 in DNA: TGTGCCAGTAGTACCCGACAGGGCCTAAACAGGGAGCAGTATTTT.